The clone carrying this T cell receptor beta chain showed up just a few times. Its cognate antigen is unknown. This record comes from a study of T cell repertoires in cytomegalovirus infection. Study results and caveats: HLA-C-restricted TCR beta clonotypes specific for CMV led the ex vivo response.

TCRdb independently ran MiXCR on the reads; one entry per CDR3 protein. This sample has 100,000 to 150,000 distinct CDR3 sequences, with approximately 30% found just once. Germline CDR1 reads DFQATT; CDR2 reads SNEGSKA (reference sequence). CDR3 size: 16 residues. The V end was cut by 0 bases, the J end by 5 bases, with 20 bases between. The chain has TRBV20-1 and TRBJ2-7, with D hard to call. Source: CD8+ T cells from cultured PBMCs, taken from culture after CMV antigen stimulation. This TCR came from a human donor in good health (CMV status not recorded). Some clones in this sample may be carry-over from other donors' samples. The CDR3 reads CSARDLVMTLPHEQYF. The CDR3 bases are TGCAGTGCTAGAGATCTAGTAATGACCCTACCCCACGAGCAGTACTTC.